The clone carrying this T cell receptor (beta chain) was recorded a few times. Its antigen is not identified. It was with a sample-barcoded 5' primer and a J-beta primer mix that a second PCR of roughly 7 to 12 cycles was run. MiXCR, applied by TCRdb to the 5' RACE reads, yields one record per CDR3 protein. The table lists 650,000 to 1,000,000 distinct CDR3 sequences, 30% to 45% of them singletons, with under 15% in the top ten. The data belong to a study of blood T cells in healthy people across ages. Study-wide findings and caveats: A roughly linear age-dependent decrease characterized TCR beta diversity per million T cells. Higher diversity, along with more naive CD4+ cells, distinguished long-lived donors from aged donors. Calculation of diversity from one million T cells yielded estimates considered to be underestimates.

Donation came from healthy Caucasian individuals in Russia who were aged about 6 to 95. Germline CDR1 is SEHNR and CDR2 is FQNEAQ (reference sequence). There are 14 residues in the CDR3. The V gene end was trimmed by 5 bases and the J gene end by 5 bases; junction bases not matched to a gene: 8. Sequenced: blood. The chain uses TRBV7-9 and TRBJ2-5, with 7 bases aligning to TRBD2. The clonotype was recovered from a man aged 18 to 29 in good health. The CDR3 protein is CASSPSREGETQYF. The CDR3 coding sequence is TGTGCCAGCAGCCCGAGCAGGGAGGGGGAGACCCAGTACTTC.